A single sample gave rise to the 26 T cell receptor beta chains below, sequenced in a study of T cells after yellow fever vaccination (dated by TCRdb to the late 2010s). The library was made by 5' RACE. Reads for this sample came from an Illumina HiSeq 2500. Using fastp trimming at Q25 and MiXCR clonotype assembly, TCRdb reanalyzed the public sequencing data and kept in-frame beta chains. Identical CDR3 protein sequences are pooled into one entry, listed with their most common genes and DNA. The sample table shows 250,000 or so distinct CDR3 sequences, and 6.9% are seen once. Roughly 0.86% of the sample is held by the ten biggest clonotypes. In light of the paper, this sample's treatment or condition label describes: live attenuated yellow fever vaccine strain. The specimen was CD4+ T cells sorted from PBMCs, collected 15 days after the yellow fever booster vaccination. The source of these receptors is a man aged 25-45 years who received the YFV17D yellow fever vaccine.

The chain has TRBV19 and TRBJ2-7; 10 bases line up with TRBD1. The CDR3 runs 13 residues. The germline V gene encodes CDR1 LNHDA and CDR2 SQIVND (reference sequence). The J segment lost 6 bases and the V segment lost 5 bases, leaving 4 bases of the junction unmatched. CDR3 nucleotide sequence: TGTGCCAGTAGTTCCCGGGACAGGGGCGAGCAGTACTTC. This codes for CASSSRDRGEQYF.

This clonotype was picked up a small number of times. The CDR3 DNA is TGTGCCAGTAGTATCTGGGGCGGAGCGTTCAATGAGCAGTTCTTC. It encodes CASSIWGGAFNEQFF. The chain joins TRBV19 to TRBJ2-1; TRBD1 is a possible D gene (5 bases). The germline V and J ends were trimmed by 3 bases and 6 bases, with 15 bases remaining between them. Germline CDR1 is LNHDA and CDR2 is SQIVND (reference sequence). This CDR3 region has 15 residues. The complete variable domain, with remaining parts taken from reference TRBV19 and TRBJ2-1, reads DGGITQSPKYLFRKEGQNVTLSCEQNLNHDAMYWYRQDPGQGLRLIYYSQIVNDFQKGDIAEGYSVSREKKESFPLTVTSAQKNPTAFYLCASSIWGGAFNEQFFGPGTRLTVL.

This clonotype appeared a few times. This sequence joins TRBV20-1 and TRBJ2-1, with D possibly matching TRBD2 (6 bases). Germline V gene lookup returns CDR1 DFQATT and CDR2 SNEGSKA (reference sequence). V was clipped by 1 base and J by 6 bases, with 19 bases between them. The CDR3 sequence is 16 residues long. CDR3 protein: CSARGMERLGFNEQFF. CDR3 nucleotides: TGCAGTGCTAGAGGAATGGAGCGACTAGGGTTCAATGAGCAGTTCTTC.

This clonotype was seen more than once but under ten times. The chain carries TRBV7-9 and TRBJ2-7, with no clear D. CDR1 and CDR2 (germline): SEHNR, FQNEAQ (reference sequence). V dropped 4 bases and J dropped 2 bases, with 15 bases sitting between them. This CDR3 is 15 amino acids long. This CDR3 is CASSSTVDHPYEQYF. For the CDR3, the DNA is TGTGCCAGCAGCTCAACCGTGGACCACCCCTACGAGCAGTACTTC. The variable domain in full, completed from reference TRBV7-9 and TRBJ2-7, reads DTGVSQNPRHKITKRGQNVTFRCDPISEHNRLYWYRQTLGQGPEFLTYFQNEAQLEKSRLLSDRFSAERPKGSFSTLEIQRTEQGDSAMYLCASSSTVDHPYEQYFGPGTRLTVT.

There are a few counts of this clonotype. The V call is TRBV6-1, the J call TRBJ2-1, with D possibly being TRBD2 (5 bases). V shed 1 base and J shed 7 bases, with 8 bases lying between them. This CDR3 has 13 amino acids. Germline V gene data show CDR1 as MNHNS and CDR2 as SASEGT. DNA for the CDR3: TGTGCCAGCAGTGAAGTGACGGGGAATGAGCAGTTCTTC. It is translated as CASSEVTGNEQFF.

The chain links TRBV20-1 to TRBJ2-1; D perhaps matches TRBD1 (5 bases). The V gene lost 3 bases and the J gene lost 4 bases, with 13 bases spanning the gap. This CDR3 region has 14 residues. Germline CDR1 DFQATT, CDR2 SNEGSKA (reference sequence). CDR3 bases: TGCAGTGCTAGGCGACAGTTCGGGTACAATGAGCAGTTCTTC. Its protein product is CSARRQFGYNEQFF.

The V gene is TRBV11-2, the J gene TRBJ1-2; tentatively, D is TRBD1 (5 bases). V was clipped by 2 bases and J by 3 bases, with 13 bases between them. The germline CDR1 and CDR2 sequences are SGHAT and FQNNGV. The CDR3 totals 15 residues. In nucleotides, the CDR3 is TGTGCCAGCAGCTTAAGTTCGAGAGGGGACTATGGCTACACCTTC. It codes for CASSLSSRGDYGYTF.

This clonotype was detected a few times. In DNA, the CDR3 is TGTGCCAGCTCACGGAACAGGGCCGGGGATGAGCAGTTCTTC. It specifies CASSRNRAGDEQFF. V usage is TRBV18 and J usage is TRBJ2-1, with D perhaps matching TRBD1 (6 bases). CDR3 size: 14 residues. The ends were cut back, 4 bases at V and 8 bases at J, with 15 bases in the middle. The germline gives CDR1 KGHSH, CDR2 LQKENI.

This clonotype has a handful of counts. V gene TRBV30 combines with J gene TRBJ2-2, with D perhaps assigned TRBD1 or TRBD2 (5 bases each). Germline assignment: CDR1 GTSNPN and CDR2 SVGIG (reference sequence). V lost 5 bases to trimming and J lost 7 bases, with 17 bases between them. CDR3 length: 14 amino acids. The CDR3 DNA reads TGTGCCTGGGGCCTTATCGGGACGTACGGGGAGCTGTTTTTT. Amino acids: CAWGLIGTYGELFF.

This clonotype came up many times. V gene TRBV5-1 combines with J gene TRBJ1-1; D unresolved. Germline-derived CDR1 and CDR2 are SGHRS and YFSETQ. The CDR3 is made up of 15 amino acids. V was trimmed by 4 bases and J by 8 bases, leaving 21 bases between them. CDR3 DNA sequence: TGCGCCAGCAGCCCATACGGGAGGGCAGGAGAAGAAGCTTTCTTT. This sequence encodes CASSPYGRAGEEAFF.

This clonotype was seen many times. This chain links TRBV12-3 or TRBV12-4 with TRBJ2-7; no definite D call. The CDR3 spans 14 residues. Trimming removed 5 bases from V and 0 bases from J, with 11 bases in between. The CDR3 bases are TGTGCCAGCAGTAGGACGACGTCCTCCTACGAGCAGTACTTC. It specifies CASSRTTSSYEQYF.

This clonotype was counted at least ten times. The chain has TRBV4-3 and TRBJ2-7, with TRBD1 as a possible D gene (6 bases). Between the trimmed V and J ends, which lost 0 bases and 6 bases, there was a span of 15 bases. The germline gives CDR1 LGHNA, CDR2 YSLEER. The CDR3 is 15 residues long. The CDR3, as DNA: TGCGCCAGCAGCCAAGAGTCAGGGGCCCTGGGCGAGCAGTACTTC. Amino acid sequence: CASSQESGALGEQYF.

This clonotype was counted many times. The V call is TRBV12-3 or TRBV12-4, the J call TRBJ2-7, with D unclear. There are 13 residues in the CDR3. V was shortened by 3 bases and J by 0 bases, with 6 bases between the two germline ends. CDR3 DNA: TGTGCCAGCAGTTTCGAGCACTCCTACGAGCAGTACTTC. This codes for CASSFEHSYEQYF.

The chain recombines TRBV25-1 with TRBJ2-1, with D perhaps matching TRBD2 (6 bases). CDR1 MGHDK and CDR2 SYGVNS come from the germline V gene. This CDR3 has 13 residues. The V end was cut by 6 bases, the J end by 7 bases, with 13 bases between. The CDR3, as DNA: TGTGCCAGCAGCAGAAGAAGCGGGAATGAGCAGTTCTTC. Amino acid sequence: CASSRRSGNEQFF. Using reference TRBV25-1 and TRBJ2-1 for the parts outside the CDR3, the full variable domain is EADIYQTPRYLVIGTGKKITLECSQTMGHDKMYWYQQDPGMELHLIHYSYGVNSTEKGDLSSESTVSRIRTEHFPLTLESARPSHTSQYLCASSRRSGNEQFFGPGTRLTVL.

This clonotype occurred a few times. The chain joins TRBV19 to TRBJ2-7; D possibly corresponds to TRBD2 (6 bases). Germline-derived CDR1 and CDR2 are LNHDA and SQIVND (reference sequence). This CDR3 has 13 residues. Trimming took off 5 bases at V and 9 bases at J, with 17 bases between the two ends. Here the CDR3 DNA reads TGTGCCAGTAGTTCATCGGGACTCTTGAGGCAGTACTTC. Its protein is CASSSSGLLRQYF.

V usage is TRBV9 and J usage is TRBJ2-3; D is perhaps TRBD1 or TRBD2 (7 bases each). Germline V lookup: CDR1 SGDLS, CDR2 YYNGEE. V was cut by 3 bases and J by 2 bases, with 16 bases left in between. The CDR3 loop spans 16 amino acids. The CDR3 spells CASSAQGGYTTDTQYF. CDR3 DNA: TGTGCCAGCAGCGCCCAGGGGGGGTATACCACAGATACGCAGTATTTT. The full variable domain, completed using reference TRBV9 and TRBJ2-3, is DSGVTQTPKHLITATGQRVTLRCSPRSGDLSVYWYQQSLDQGLQFLIQYYNGEERAKGNILERFSAQQFPDLHSELNLSSLELGDSALYFCASSAQGGYTTDTQYFGPGTRLTVL.

This rearrangement joins TRBV7-6 to TRBJ2-6; a weak D match, TRBD2 (6 bases). Germline CDR1 SGHVS, CDR2 FNYEAQ. This CDR3 contains 17 residues. Trimming took 5 bases from V and 0 from J, leaving 14 bases between them. The CDR3 reads CASSPPRGSSGANVLTF. The CDR3 bases are TGTGCCAGCAGCCCCCCCCGGGGGAGCTCTGGGGCCAACGTCCTGACTTTC.

This clonotype appeared a few times. The rearrangement uses TRBV24-1 and TRBJ1-2, with D possibly TRBD1 on 5 matching bases. CDR1 and CDR2 (germline): KGHDR, SFDVKD. The CDR3 is made up of 12 amino acids. V dropped 9 bases and J dropped 2 bases, with 9 bases sitting between them. CDR3 bases: TGTGCCACCGGAGGGGTGAACTATGGCTACACCTTC. It codes for CATGGVNYGYTF.

V and J are TRBV6-2 or TRBV6-3 and TRBJ2-1, with D uncertain. The CDR3 length is 13 residues. V was cut by 5 bases and J by 10 bases, with 15 bases left in between. CDR1 is MNHEY and CDR2 is SVGEGT in the germline V gene. DNA of the CDR3: TGTGCCAGCAGTAACGCCGTTAGTCGCGAGCAGTTCTTC. The encoded protein is CASSNAVSREQFF.

This chain links TRBV5-8 with TRBJ2-1, with D unresolved. This CDR3 region has 11 residues. Trimming removed 4 bases at V and 10 bases at J, with 9 bases between. Looked up from germline, CDR1 is SGHTS and CDR2 is YDEGEE. DNA for the CDR3: TGTGCCAGCAGCGAAGTCAAGGAGCAGTTCTTC. This codes for CASSEVKEQFF. The entire variable domain, with the rest obtained from reference TRBV5-8 and TRBJ2-1, is as follows: EAGVTQSPTHLIKTRGQQATLRCSPISGHTSVYWYQQALGLGLQFLLWYDEGEERNRGNFPPRFSGRQFPNYSSELNVNALELEDSALYLCASSEVKEQFFGPGTRLTVL.

V is TRBV5-1 and J is TRBJ1-1; D unclear. In germline, CDR1 is SGHRS, CDR2 YFSETQ. This CDR3 region has 13 residues. Trimming cost V 0 bases and J 4 bases, with 7 bases left between them. CDR3 nucleotides: TGCGCCAGCAGCTTGGAACCCGTCACTGAAGCTTTCTTT. It is translated as CASSLEPVTEAFF.

The CDR3 DNA reads TGTGCCAGCAGCCAGGGGCAGATGAACACTGAAGCTTTCTTT. Encoded protein: CASSQGQMNTEAFF. The chain employs TRBV7-9 and TRBJ1-1, with a tentative D call TRBD1 (6 bases). Germline V gives CDR1 SEHNR, CDR2 FQNEAQ (reference sequence). This CDR3 is built from 14 residues. Trimming took 5 bases from V and 0 from J, leaving 10 bases between them.

This clonotype was seen a handful of times. The rearrangement joins TRBV5-1 to TRBJ2-7; the match to TRBD1 covers 7 bases. J gave up 0 bases and V 5 bases, and 5 bases lay outside the gene matches. The CDR3 spans 14 residues. Germline V gene lookup returns CDR1 SGHRS and CDR2 YFSETQ. CDR3 region: CASRSPGGSYEQYF. The DNA of the CDR3 is TGCGCCAGCAGGTCTCCAGGGGGCTCCTACGAGCAGTACTTC.

Only a few counts were recorded for this clonotype. The rearrangement uses TRBV11-2 and TRBJ2-7, with D possibly matching TRBD2 (6 bases). From germline, CDR1 is SGHAT and CDR2 FQNNGV. The CDR3 contains 17 residues. Between the trimmed V and J ends, which lost 4 bases and 0 bases, there was a span of 19 bases. CDR3 amino acids: CASSSTIRETRSYEQYF. The CDR3 nucleotides read TGTGCCAGCAGCTCCACGATTCGGGAGACCCGCTCCTACGAGCAGTACTTC.

The gene calls are TRBV7-2 and TRBJ2-3, with 9 bases matching TRBD2. The CDR3 length is 16 residues. With V trimmed by 1 base and J by 6 bases, 8 bases remained unmatched. The germline CDR1 and CDR2 sequences are SGHTA and FQGNSA. CDR3 sequence (DNA): TGTGCCAGCAGCTTAGGGGAGAGCGGGAGGTCGGATACGCAGTATTTT. This encodes CASSLGESGRSDTQYF.

This clonotype came up many times. The V and J genes are TRBV24-1 and TRBJ2-1, with 9 nucleotides matching TRBD1. There are 15 residues in the CDR3. The germline gives CDR1 KGHDR, CDR2 SFDVKD. The trim removed 5 bases at V and 7 bases at J, leaving 8 bases unmatched. The CDR3 coding sequence is TGTGCCACCAGTGCCGGACAGGGGAGGGTAAATGAGCAGTTCTTC. Translated: CATSAGQGRVNEQFF.